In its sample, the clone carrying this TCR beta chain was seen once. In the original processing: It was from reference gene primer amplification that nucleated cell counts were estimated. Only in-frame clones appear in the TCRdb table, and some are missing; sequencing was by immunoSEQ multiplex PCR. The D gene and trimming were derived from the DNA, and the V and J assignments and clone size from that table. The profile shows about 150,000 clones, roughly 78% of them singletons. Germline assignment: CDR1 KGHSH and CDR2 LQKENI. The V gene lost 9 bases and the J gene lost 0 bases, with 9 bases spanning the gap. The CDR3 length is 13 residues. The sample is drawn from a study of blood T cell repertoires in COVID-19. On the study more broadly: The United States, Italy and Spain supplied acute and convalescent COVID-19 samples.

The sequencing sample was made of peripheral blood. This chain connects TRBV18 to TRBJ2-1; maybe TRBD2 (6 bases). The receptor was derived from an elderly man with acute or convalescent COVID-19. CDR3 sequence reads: CASRAGSYNEQFF. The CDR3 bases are TGTGCCAGTCGAGCGGGCTCCTACAATGAGCAGTTCTTC.